This T cell receptor (beta chain) was recovered during a study of technical replicates of blood from a handful of donors. Here immunoSEQ multiplex PCR was the method, and the copy in TCRdb shows in-frame clones only, minus some. The sample holds 65,000 to 95,000 clones; 94% are singletons and the top ten take 0.39%. Per the germline V gene, CDR1 is MRHNA and CDR2 is SNTAGT. The CDR3 is 13 residues long. The trim removed 8 bases at V and 8 bases at J, leaving 10 bases unmatched. Sequenced: T cells isolated from PBMCs. V usage is TRBV6-4 and J usage is TRBJ1-2, with 8 bases aligning to TRBD1. The TCR originated in a human donor in good health. The CDR3 DNA sequence: TGTGCCAGCGAGTGCAGGGGGCGCCGGGGCTACACCTTC. As protein: CASECRGRRGYTF.